Listed below are T cell receptor beta chains from one sample, sequenced in a study of Graves' ophthalmopathy and Graves' hyperthyroidism. TCRdb reprocessed the multiplex PCR reads via MiXCR and lists one record per CDR3 protein. The repertoire has 300,000 or so distinct CDR3 sequences, about a sixth of them found once; the top ten carry 9% to 15%. What was sequenced was peripheral blood. Receptors originate from an adult man with Graves' ophthalmopathy. CDR3s include the opening cysteine and the closing phenylalanine or tryptophan. D genes are given only for firm matches. A clone size is listed for some rows: how often the clone was seen (once, few, many), or a class if it is expanded.

j_call,d_call,v_call,clone_size,cdr3_aa,cdr3_nt
TRBJ2-4,-,TRBV6-2/TRBV6-3,many,CASGLAKNIQYF,TGTGCCAGTGGACTAGCCAAAAACATTCAGTACTTC
TRBJ2-3,-,TRBV6-1,many,CASYLTGRRDTQYF,TGTGCCAGCTACTTAACGGGTCGACGAGATACGCAGTATTTT
TRBJ2-7,TRBD2,TRBV24-1,-,CATSDSTSGVYEQYF,TGTGCCACCAGTGACTCGACTAGCGGTGTATACGAGCAGTACTTC
TRBJ2-5,TRBD1,TRBV2,many,CASTPLTGGGGTQYF,TGTGCCAGCACCCCGCTGACAGGGGGCGGGGGGACCCAGTACTTC
TRBJ1-2,-,TRBV11-2,many,CASSRERGVGYGYTF,TGTGCCAGCAGCCGAGAGCGGGGGGTGGGCTATGGCTACACCTTC
TRBJ2-7,-,TRBV12-3/TRBV12-4,many,CASSLLFGAYEQYF,TGTGCCAGCAGTTTGCTGTTCGGAGCCTACGAGCAGTACTTC
TRBJ2-3,-,TRBV27,many,CASSPNTDTQYF,TGTGCCAGCAGTCCGAACACAGATACGCAGTATTTT
TRBJ1-1,TRBD1,TRBV18,-,CASSPPGRGQMNTEAFF,TGTGCCAGCTCACCACCGGGCAGGGGGCAGATGAACACTGAAGCTTTCTTT
TRBJ2-7,TRBD2,TRBV29-1,many,CSVRDQRGYEQYF,TGCAGCGTCCGCGACCAGCGGGGCTACGAGCAGTACTTC
TRBJ1-2,-,TRBV30,many,CAWSRQGGYGYTF,TGTGCCTGGAGCCGGCAGGGAGGCTATGGCTACACCTTC
TRBJ2-5,-,TRBV28,many,CASSPLQVQETQYF,TGTGCCAGCAGTCCCCTCCAGGTCCAAGAGACCCAGTACTTC
TRBJ1-3,-,TRBV2,many,CASSEQGHISGNTIYF,TGTGCCAGCAGTGAACAGGGTCACATCTCTGGAAACACCATATATTTT
TRBJ2-7,-,TRBV5-1,many,CASSLNSLGAGWYF,TGCGCCAGCAGCTTGAACAGCCTCGGGGCAGGGTGGTACTTC
TRBJ2-7,-,TRBV27,many,CASSSAGRTYEQYF,TGTGCCAGCAGTTCAGCGGGTAGGACCTACGAGCAGTACTTC
TRBJ2-5,TRBD1,TRBV7-6,many,CASSGDRVQAQYF,TGTGCCAGCAGCGGTGACAGGGTACAGGCCCAGTACTTC
TRBJ1-2,-,TRBV5-1,-,CASRVGGVNYGYNF,TGCGCCAGCAGAGTGGGCGGAGTTAACTATGGCTACAACTTC
TRBJ1-2,-,TRBV6-2/TRBV6-3,-,CASSYKGDHGYTF,TGTGCCAGCAGTTACAAGGGTGATCATGGCTACACCTTC
TRBJ1-1,-,TRBV6-1,-,CASRTEGTQAFF,TGTGCCAGCAGGACCGAGGGAACCCAAGCTTTCTTT
TRBJ1-5,-,TRBV6-2/TRBV6-3,many,CASSYSRDRIDQPQHF,TGTGCCAGCAGTTACTCCCGGGACCGGATAGATCAGCCCCAGCATTTT
TRBJ2-5,-,TRBV29-1,many,CSVDRDSGFSETQYF,TGCAGCGTGGATCGGGACTCCGGTTTTAGCGAGACCCAGTACTTC
TRBJ1-5,TRBD1,TRBV6-2/TRBV6-3,-,CASSYVQGGQPQLF,TGTGCCAGCAGTTACGTCCAGGGGGGTCAGCCCCAGCTTTTT
TRBJ2-6,-,TRBV5-1,many,CASSSTSRPPNSGANVLTF,TGCGCCAGCAGCTCGACTAGTAGACCCCCCAACTCTGGGGCCAACGTCCTGACTTTC
TRBJ2-7,-,TRBV18,many,CASSPAGGDGYEQYF,TGTGCCAGCTCTCCCGCAGGCGGGGATGGGTACGAGCAGTACTTC
TRBJ1-6,-,TRBV6-1,many,CASSARVGSYNSPLHF,TGTGCCAGCAGTGCCCGGGTCGGCTCCTATAATTCACCCCTCCACTTT
TRBJ1-2,TRBD1,TRBV7-8,-,CASSPQTGVSGYTF,TGTGCCAGCAGCCCGCAAACAGGGGTTAGTGGCTACACCTTC
TRBJ2-2,-,TRBV6-1,few,CASSRENTGELFF,TGTGCCAGCAGCAGGGAAAACACCGGGGAGCTGTTTTTT
TRBJ1-1,-,TRBV28,many,CASNRGGGTEAFF,TGTGCCAGCAACCGAGGGGGAGGGACTGAAGCTTTCTTT
TRBJ2-6,-,TRBV7-3,once,CASSLRVSGANVLIF,TGTGCCAGCAGCTTAAGGGTATCCGGGGCCAACGTCCTGATTTTC
TRBJ2-3,-,TRBV24-1,many,CATSAGGGHSTDTQYF,TGTGCCACCAGTGCCGGTGGTGGTCACAGCACAGATACGCAGTATTTT
TRBJ1-1,-,TRBV29-1,many,CSVWGQGTEAFF,TGCAGCGTCTGGGGTCAGGGGACTGAAGCTTTCTTT
TRBJ1-2,TRBD1,TRBV6-1,-,CASRGRLQGSLDYGYTF,TGTGCCAGCAGGGGTAGACTACAGGGGTCCCTAGACTATGGCTACACCTTC
TRBJ2-5,-,TRBV6-5,few,CASSYNWLETQYF,TGTGCCAGCAGTTACAACTGGCTGGAGACCCAGTACTTC
TRBJ2-7,TRBD1,TRBV20-1,many,CSARNRGRVYEQYF,TGCAGTGCACGTAACAGGGGGCGAGTGTACGAGCAGTACTTC
TRBJ1-5,TRBD1,TRBV30,many,CAWKGTGYSQPQHF,TGTGCCTGGAAAGGGACAGGATATAGTCAGCCCCAGCATTTT
TRBJ2-7,-,TRBV6-5,many,CASSSSETRYEQYF,TGTGCCAGCAGTTCCTCGGAAACGCGCTACGAGCAGTACTTC
TRBJ1-5,-,TRBV6-2/TRBV6-3,many,CASSYSARDQPQHF,TGTGCCAGCAGTTACTCTGCGAGGGATCAGCCCCAGCATTTT
TRBJ1-1,-,TRBV28,few,CASSRTGGQGYTEAFF,TGTGCCAGCAGTCGAACGGGGGGCCAAGGTTACACTGAAGCTTTCTTT
TRBJ1-1,TRBD1,TRBV6-2/TRBV6-3,many,CASSVTGVGTEAFF,TGTGCCAGCAGTGTCACAGGGGTGGGCACTGAAGCTTTCTTT